Following are 12 T cell receptor beta chains from one sample sequenced in a study of identical twins. From the 5' RACE reads, TCRdb called clonotypes with MiXCR, one entry per CDR3 protein. The sample shows about 500,000 distinct CDR3 sequences, over 11% of them seen only once. The sample was also reused in another study, on yellow fever vaccine responses in identical twins.

Sequenced: CD4+ T cells sorted from blood. All receptors come from a woman younger than 30 in good health.

The genes are TRBV4-2 and TRBJ2-2, with 11 bases that match TRBD2. Trimming took 0 bases from V and 0 from J; bases not matched to a gene: 3. The CDR3 is made up of 18 amino acids. Germline CDR1 reads LGHNA; CDR2 reads YNFKEQ. CDR3 residues: CASSQETSGTANTGELFF. As DNA, the CDR3 is TGTGCCAGCAGCCAAGAGACTAGCGGGACAGCGAACACCGGGGAGCTGTTTTTT.

V is TRBV28 and J is TRBJ2-3; 7 nucleotides agree with TRBD1. With 4 bases clipped from V and 12 bases from J, the junction kept 13 bases outside the gene matches. The CDR3 is 14 residues long. The germline CDR1 and CDR2 sequences are MDHEN and SYDVKM. This CDR3 reads CASSSPTGTALQYF. In DNA, the CDR3 is TGTGCCAGCAGTTCGCCAACCGGGACAGCTCTACAGTATTTT.

This clonotype was observed many times. This chain links TRBV6-5 with TRBJ1-1, with D possibly TRBD1 on 6 matching bases. The CDR3 runs 13 residues. Trimming pared 2 bases from V and 3 bases from J, leaving 7 bases between. Germline V lookup: CDR1 MNHEY, CDR2 SVGAGI. CDR3 sequence: CASSYKGDTEAFF. The CDR3 DNA follows: TGTGCCAGCAGTTACAAGGGGGACACTGAAGCTTTCTTT.

The chain combines TRBV28 with TRBJ2-3, with no clear D. The CDR3 is 14 residues long. CDR1 MDHEN and CDR2 SYDVKM come from the germline V gene. V shed 5 bases and J shed 4 bases, with 13 bases lying between them. CDR3 in amino acids: CASSPHNRADTQYF. The CDR3 DNA sequence: TGTGCCAGCAGTCCCCACAACCGCGCAGATACGCAGTATTTT.

This clonotype has just a few counts. The V gene is TRBV12-3 or TRBV12-4, the J gene TRBJ2-7, with TRBD2 as a possible D gene (6 bases). The length of the CDR3 is 13 residues. Trimming left V 3 bases short and J 7 bases short, with 13 bases between. CDR3 region: CASSFLGSGEQYF. The CDR3 DNA is TGTGCCAGCAGTTTCCTCGGGAGTGGTGAGCAGTACTTC.

This clonotype was detected only a few times. The chain links TRBV6-5 to TRBJ1-2; possible D gene TRBD1, 6 bases. The CDR3 is 14 amino acids. Germline V lookup: CDR1 MNHEY, CDR2 SVGAGI. Deletions cut 4 bases from V and 2 bases from J, with 11 bases between. This chain's CDR3 is CASSWDTFNYGYTF. CDR3 coding DNA: TGTGCCAGCAGTTGGGACACCTTCAACTATGGCTACACCTTC.

This chain joins TRBV11-2 and TRBJ2-3; D may be TRBD1 or TRBD2 (7 bases each). CDR3 length equals 17 residues. Looked up from germline, CDR1 is SGHAT and CDR2 is FQNNGV. Trimming cost V 7 bases and J 3 bases, with 23 bases left between them. The CDR3 coding sequence is TGTGCCAGCACCCTAATCGGGGGGCGCAGGGGGACAGATACGCAGTATTTT. Amino acids: CASTLIGGRRGTDTQYF. The variable domain in full, with the rest retrieved from reference TRBV11-2 and TRBJ2-3, is EAGVAQSPRYKIIEKRQSVAFWCNPISGHATLYWYQQILGQGPKLLIQFQNNGVVDDSQLPKDRFSAERLKGVDSTLKIQPAKLEDSAVYLCASTLIGGRRGTDTQYFGPGTRLTVL.

The chain links TRBV12-1 to TRBJ2-4; TRBD2, the D gene given by the table, was not confirmed from the DNA. TRBV12-1 is classified as a pseudogene. The CDR3 consists of 11 residues. CDR3 sequence: CASSLGTRRHF. The CDR3 DNA sequence: TGTGCCAGCAGCTTAGGGACTAGGAGGCACTTC.

This clonotype was observed many times. CDR3 sequence: CATSDPGQGYTGELFF. The CDR3, as DNA: TGTGCCACCAGTGACCCCGGACAGGGATACACCGGGGAGCTGTTTTTT. J is TRBJ2-2 and V is TRBV24-1; 8 bases line up with TRBD1. Trimming took 4 bases from V and 3 from J; bases not matched to a gene: 6. This CDR3 region has 16 residues. In germline, CDR1 is KGHDR, CDR2 SFDVKD.

This clonotype was observed at least ten times. The chain combines TRBV15 with TRBJ2-7; 8 bases fit TRBD1. J was trimmed by 4 bases and V by 8 bases; bases with no gene match: 7. Germline V lookup: CDR1 LNHNV, CDR2 YYDKDF (reference sequence). This CDR3 region has 13 residues. The DNA of the CDR3 is TGTGCCACCCGGCGGACAGGGTCTTACGAGCAGTACTTC. Residues: CATRRTGSYEQYF.

This clonotype has a count of ten or more. The J gene is TRBJ2-7, the V gene TRBV7-2; D is unclear. Trimming took off 0 bases at V and 2 bases at J, with 11 bases between the two ends. The germline gives CDR1 SGHTA, CDR2 FQGNSA. This CDR3 is 15 amino acids long. The CDR3: CASSLAHPGTYEQYF. The CDR3 DNA reads as TGTGCCAGCAGCTTAGCACATCCGGGTACCTACGAGCAGTACTTC. The complete variable domain, with remaining parts taken from reference TRBV7-2 and TRBJ2-7, reads GAGVSQSPSNKVTEKGKDVELRCDPISGHTALYWYRQSLGQGLEFLIYFQGNSAPDKSGLPSDRFSAERTGGSVSTLTIQRTQQEDSAVYLCASSLAHPGTYEQYFGPGTRLTVT.

This clonotype was seen more than once but under ten times. The J gene is TRBJ2-7, the V gene TRBV11-2; 7 bases fit TRBD1. The CDR3 consists of 13 residues. Germline CDR1 and CDR2: SGHAT and FQNNGV. The V gene end was trimmed by 2 bases and the J gene end by 6 bases; junction bases not matched to a gene: 4. The CDR3, as DNA: TGTGCCAGCAGCTTAAGACAGGGTGGCGAGCAGTACTTC. Amino acids: CASSLRQGGEQYF.